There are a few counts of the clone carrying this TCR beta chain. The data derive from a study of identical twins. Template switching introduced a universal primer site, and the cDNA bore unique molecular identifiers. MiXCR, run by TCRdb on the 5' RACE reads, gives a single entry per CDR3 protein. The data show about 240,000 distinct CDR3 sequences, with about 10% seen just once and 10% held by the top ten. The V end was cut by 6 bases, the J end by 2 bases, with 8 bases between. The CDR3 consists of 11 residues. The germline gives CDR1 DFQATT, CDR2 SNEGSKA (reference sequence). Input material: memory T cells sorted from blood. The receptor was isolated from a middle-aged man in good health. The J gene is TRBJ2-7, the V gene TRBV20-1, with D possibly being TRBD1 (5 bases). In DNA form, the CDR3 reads TGCAGTGCGGTGGACACCTACGAGCAGTACTTC. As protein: CSAVDTYEQYF.